These 30 T cell receptor beta chains share one sample of origin, sequenced in a study of T cells after yellow fever vaccination. Using its own MiXCR run on the 5' RACE reads, TCRdb lists one record per CDR3 protein. The table has some 550,000 distinct CDR3 sequences, about 19% seen once. The specimen was PBMCs, collected 15 days after the yellow fever booster vaccination. These receptors originate from a man under 40 who received the YFV17D yellow fever vaccine.

The rearrangement joins TRBV5-1 to TRBJ2-7, with D uncertain. From germline, CDR1 is SGHRS and CDR2 YFSETQ. The CDR3 extends over 15 amino acids. Trimming took off 4 bases at V and 0 bases at J, with 14 bases between the two ends. The CDR3 DNA reads TGCGCCAGCAGCAACATCGGCAGTAGCTCCTACGAGCAGTACTTC. The encoded protein is CASSNIGSSSYEQYF.

The chain has TRBV6-2 or TRBV6-3 and TRBJ1-2; D call uncertain. Trimming left V 2 bases short and J 7 bases short, with 5 bases between. Germline CDR1 reads MNHEY; CDR2 reads SVGEGT. This CDR3 has 11 amino acids. CDR3 protein: CASSYPSGYTF. DNA of the CDR3: TGTGCCAGCAGTTACCCGAGTGGCTACACCTTC.

The genes are TRBV7-9 and TRBJ2-5; 8 nucleotides match TRBD1. J was trimmed by 7 bases and V by 8 bases; bases with no gene match: 6. The germline V gene encodes CDR1 SEHNR and CDR2 FQNEAQ (reference sequence). The CDR3 extends over 12 amino acids. The CDR3 nucleotides are TGTGCCAGCTGGGGGACAGGTCCGACCCAGTACTTC. This encodes CASWGTGPTQYF.

This clonotype was counted only a few times. The chain employs TRBV6-6 and TRBJ2-1, with 8 bases lining up with TRBD1. V gave up 5 bases and J gave up 7 bases; unmatched junction bases: 4. CDR1 is MNHNY and CDR2 is SVGAGI in the germline V gene (reference sequence). This CDR3 contains 13 residues. This CDR3 reads CASSPTGVNEQFF. In DNA, the CDR3 is TGTGCCAGCAGTCCGACAGGGGTAAATGAGCAGTTCTTC.

This sequence joins TRBV7-2 and TRBJ1-5, with D possibly TRBD1 on 5 matching bases. The CDR3 has 15 amino acids. Germline lookup yields CDR1 SGHTA and CDR2 FQGNSA. V lost 6 bases and J lost 6, with 18 bases in between. The CDR3 here is CASRRTGDGVQPQHF. CDR3 coding DNA: TGTGCCAGCAGACGGACTGGGGACGGCGTTCAGCCCCAGCATTTT.

The V and J genes are TRBV21-1 and TRBJ2-5. TRBV21-1 is reported as a pseudogene. The CDR3 consists of 13 residues. The CDR3 DNA reads as TGTGCCAGCAGCAAAGTGGCAGAAGAGACCCAGTACTTC. It encodes CASSKVAEETQYF.

The chain joins TRBV7-9 to TRBJ2-1; 8 bases agree with TRBD2. CDR1 is SEHNR and CDR2 is FQNEAQ in the germline V gene (reference sequence). CDR3 length: 16 residues. V lost 2 bases, J lost 4 bases, and 7 bases stayed unmatched. DNA of the CDR3: TGTGCCAGCAGCTTACGGCGGGAGGCGGATTACAATGAGCAGTTCTTC. Translation: CASSLRREADYNEQFF.

This chain links TRBV6-5 with TRBJ2-5; perhaps TRBD2 as D (5 bases). CDR3 length equals 13 residues. The germline CDR1 and CDR2 sequences are MNHEY and SVGAGI. The V and J ends lost 1 base and 7 bases respectively, with 10 bases between them. CDR3 loop: CASSYWERGTQYF. Written as DNA, the CDR3 is TGTGCCAGCAGTTACTGGGAGAGAGGGACCCAGTACTTC.

V and J are TRBV7-2 and TRBJ2-5, with D hard to call. CDR3 length: 15 residues. Germline values: CDR1 SGHTA, CDR2 FQGNSA. Trimming pared 1 base from V and 5 bases from J, leaving 14 bases between. This CDR3 reads CASSLEGDAVETQYF. The CDR3 region has the DNA TGTGCCAGCAGCTTAGAAGGAGATGCGGTCGAGACCCAGTACTTC.

This clonotype turned up a few times. The chain joins TRBV7-2 to TRBJ2-1; TRBD2 matches at 13 bases. CDR1 is SGHTA and CDR2 is FQGNSA in the germline V gene. There are 16 residues in the CDR3. Trimming at V came to 5 bases and at J to 5 bases, leaving 6 bases not matched to a gene. The CDR3: CASSTAGTSGNNEQFF. DNA for the CDR3: TGTGCCAGCAGCACCGCCGGGACTAGCGGGAACAATGAGCAGTTCTTC.

This clonotype was seen more than once but under ten times. V is TRBV5-1 and J is TRBJ2-1; the D is unclear. This CDR3 has 15 residues. Germline CDR1 reads SGHRS; CDR2 reads YFSETQ. Deletions cut 3 bases from V and 0 bases from J, with 10 bases between. Here the CDR3 reads CASSSDPSSYNEQFF. The CDR3 DNA is TGCGCCAGCAGCTCTGACCCGAGCTCCTACAATGAGCAGTTCTTC.

The V call is TRBV24-1, the J call TRBJ2-1; no reliable D call. V was pared by 5 bases and J by 10 bases, with 8 bases between. The germline gives CDR1 KGHDR, CDR2 SFDVKD. This CDR3 is 11 amino acids long. The CDR3 loop is CATSGSHEQFF. The CDR3 nucleotides read TGTGCCACCAGTGGATCCCACGAGCAGTTCTTC.

This clonotype was detected once. The CDR3 nucleotides read TGTGCCAGCAGCCAAGTAGGAGGGGCCTCCTACGAGCAGTACTTC. This codes for CASSQVGGASYEQYF. The rearrangement joins TRBV3-1 to TRBJ2-7, with D maybe TRBD2 (6 bases). With 1 base removed from V and 0 bases from J, the gap between germline ends came to 10 bases. This CDR3 contains 15 residues. Per germline, CDR1 LGHDT and CDR2 YNNKEL (reference sequence).

This clonotype was detected a few times. The CDR3 region has the DNA TGTGCCAGCAGCTCGCAGCGGGTCAACACAGATACGCAGTATTTT. It is translated as CASSSQRVNTDTQYF. The J gene is TRBJ2-3, the V gene TRBV7-8, with D maybe TRBD2 (6 bases). This CDR3 has 15 residues. V was shortened by 4 bases and J by 2 bases, with 13 bases between the two germline ends. Germline V gene lookup returns CDR1 SGHVS and CDR2 FQNEAQ.

V and J are TRBV20-1 and TRBJ2-1; D not resolved. This CDR3 is built from 13 residues. Deletions cut 0 bases from V and 7 bases from J, with 10 bases between. Germline CDR1 DFQATT, CDR2 SNEGSKA (reference sequence). This CDR3 is CSARDLGQNEQFF. In nucleotides, the CDR3 is TGCAGTGCTAGAGATCTAGGGCAGAATGAGCAGTTCTTC.

The CDR3 reads CASTGLSPTGNTEAFF. In DNA form, the CDR3 reads TGTGCCAGCACCGGCCTGTCGCCGACAGGGAACACTGAAGCTTTCTTT. This chain connects TRBV27 to TRBJ1-1; tentative D call: TRBD1 (6 bases). The CDR3 covers 16 residues. Trimming pared 7 bases from V and 1 base from J, leaving 19 bases between. Germline CDR1 is MNHEY and CDR2 is SMNVEV (reference sequence).

The V gene is TRBV20-1, the J gene TRBJ2-6, with no clear D. The CDR3 is 12 residues long. The germline V gene encodes CDR1 DFQATT and CDR2 SNEGSKA (reference sequence). For the CDR3, the DNA is TGCAGCGGAGAAACTGGGGCCAACGTCCTGACTTTC. Its protein product is CSGETGANVLTF.

For the CDR3, the DNA is TGTGCCAGCAGCTTAGCTAGCGGATGGGGGGAGACCCAGTACTTC. It specifies CASSLASGWGETQYF. This chain uses TRBV7-2 with TRBJ2-5; maybe TRBD2 (6 bases). Germline V gives CDR1 SGHTA, CDR2 FQGNSA. The length of the CDR3 is 15 residues. V gave up 0 bases and J gave up 5 bases, with 13 bases separating them. The variable domain in full, completed from reference TRBV7-2 and TRBJ2-5, reads GAGVSQSPSNKVTEKGKDVELRCDPISGHTALYWYRQSLGQGLEFLIYFQGNSAPDKSGLPSDRFSAERTGGSVSTLTIQRTQQEDSAVYLCASSLASGWGETQYFGPGTRLLVL.

This clonotype was counted ten times or more. V is TRBV6-1 and J is TRBJ1-5; the match to TRBD1 covers 8 bases. The CDR3 runs to 17 residues. Germline V gene data show CDR1 as MNHNS and CDR2 as SASEGT. Trimming took 0 bases from V and 2 from J; bases not matched to a gene: 6. The DNA of the CDR3 is TGTGCCAGCAGTGAAGCTCTAACAGGGGGTGGCAATCAGCCCCAGCATTTT. Amino acid sequence: CASSEALTGGGNQPQHF.

J is TRBJ1-2 and V is TRBV12-3 or TRBV12-4; 8 nucleotides align to TRBD1. Trimming at V came to 3 bases and at J to 8 bases, leaving 14 bases not matched to a gene. The CDR3 contains 16 residues. The CDR3 DNA sequence: TGTGCCAGCAGTTTCTCGTTAGGACAGGGTGGCGGGGGCTACACCTTC. Residues: CASSFSLGQGGGGYTF.

The chain links TRBV20-1 to TRBJ2-1, with 9 bases matching TRBD2. There are 14 residues in the CDR3. Germline trimming cut 6 bases from V and 7 bases from J; bases unmatched to any gene: 10. Germline CDR1 DFQATT, CDR2 SNEGSKA (reference sequence). CDR3 DNA: TGCAGTGCATCGGGACTAGCCCCCTTGAATGAGCAGTTCTTC. This translates into CSASGLAPLNEQFF.

The table lists this clonotype with a few counts. V and J are TRBV12-3 or TRBV12-4 and TRBJ2-7, with D possibly TRBD1 on 5 matching bases. The CDR3 is 13 residues long. The V gene lost 5 bases and the J gene lost 4 bases, with 12 bases spanning the gap. CDR3 nucleotides: TGTGCCAGCAGTCTCACCAGACAGTACGAGCAGTACTTC. This sequence encodes CASSLTRQYEQYF.

This clonotype was found a few times. The chain employs TRBV24-1 and TRBJ2-1, with 9 bases lining up with TRBD1. CDR3 size: 13 residues. V shed 6 bases, J shed 5 bases, and the junction held 1 base outside the gene matches. Germline V gives CDR1 KGHDR, CDR2 SFDVKD. The CDR3 loop is CATSWTGDNEQFF. Written as DNA, the CDR3 is TGTGCCACCAGTTGGACAGGGGACAATGAGCAGTTCTTC.

The V gene is TRBV10-3, the J gene TRBJ2-7; the D gene is possibly TRBD1 (6 bases). This CDR3 has 15 amino acids. Germline V gene data show CDR1 as ENHRY and CDR2 as SYGVKD. V was trimmed by 2 bases and J by 3 bases, leaving 14 bases between them. The DNA of the CDR3 is TGTGCCATCAGTGAGACGGGCAGGGGCGGCTACGAGCAGTACTTC. This codes for CAISETGRGGYEQYF.

The rearrangement joins TRBV6-5 to TRBJ1-2, with 7 bases fitting TRBD1. This CDR3 region has 14 residues. Germline V gene lookup returns CDR1 MNHEY and CDR2 SVGAGI. Trimming removed 5 bases from V and 4 bases from J; junction bases left unmatched: 7. As DNA, the CDR3 is TGTGCCAGCAGTAACGACAGGGTGGGCTATGGCTACACCTTC. Translation: CASSNDRVGYGYTF.

The chain links TRBV10-2 to TRBJ2-4; D could derive from TRBD1 or TRBD2 (6 bases each). V dropped 3 bases and J dropped 12 bases, with 15 bases sitting between them. CDR3 size: 13 residues. CDR1 is WSHSY, CDR2 SAAADI, per germline. CDR3 DNA: TGCGCCAGCAGTGAAAAGGGGGGAAGGAATCAGTACTTC. It yields the protein CASSEKGGRNQYF.

This clonotype was observed a handful of times. The V call is TRBV18, the J call TRBJ2-4; perhaps TRBD2 as D (6 bases). The CDR3 has 14 residues. V shed 6 bases and J shed 7 bases, with 16 bases lying between them. Germline lookup yields CDR1 KGHSH and CDR2 LQKENI. The CDR3 here is CASSPRDLTNIQYF. CDR3 coding DNA: TGTGCCAGCTCTCCCCGGGACTTGACGAACATTCAGTACTTC.

Here the CDR3 DNA reads TGTGCCAGCAGCGCGGACAGAAGTACGTTCGAGCAGTACTTC. Translation gives CASSADRSTFEQYF. This chain connects TRBV9 to TRBJ2-7, with D possibly TRBD1 on 6 matching bases. CDR3 size: 14 residues. V shed 3 bases and J shed 6 bases, with 16 bases lying between them. Looked up from germline, CDR1 is SGDLS and CDR2 is YYNGEE.

This clonotype was counted a single time. The chain carries TRBV27 and TRBJ2-7, with no clear D. This CDR3 is built from 14 residues. Per germline, CDR1 MNHEY and CDR2 SMNVEV (reference sequence). Trimming pared 4 bases from V and 7 bases from J, leaving 17 bases between. CDR3 region: CASSWYQGRREQYF. In nucleotides, the CDR3 is TGTGCCAGCAGTTGGTATCAAGGTCGTAGGGAGCAGTACTTC.

There are a few counts of this clonotype. The chain combines TRBV7-2 with TRBJ2-7; D unresolved. V lost 1 base and J 0 bases, leaving 7 bases between the germline ends. The CDR3 contains 14 residues. Germline loops: CDR1 SGHTA, CDR2 FQGNSA. In nucleotides, the CDR3 is TGTGCCAGCAGCTTAGTTGAACGCTCCTACGAGCAGTACTTC. It is translated as CASSLVERSYEQYF.